This T cell receptor (beta chain) was profiled in a study of identical twins' blood T cells. TCRdb recomputed calls from the 5' RACE reads with MiXCR, one row per CDR3 protein. Here the sample spans fewer than 450,000 distinct CDR3 sequences, 25% to 35% being singletons. Germline CDR1 reads SGDLS; CDR2 reads YYNGEE. CDR3 length equals 14 residues. V shed 6 bases and J 8 bases; nucleotides not matched to a gene: 10. This TCR was recovered from a woman aged 18-50 years in good health. Sequenced material: PBMCs. The chain has TRBV9 and TRBJ2-1, with TRBD2 identical over 8 bases. In DNA form, the CDR3 reads TGTGCCAGCACGATTGGGACTAGTCCCGATGAGCAGTTCTTC. This encodes CASTIGTSPDEQFF.